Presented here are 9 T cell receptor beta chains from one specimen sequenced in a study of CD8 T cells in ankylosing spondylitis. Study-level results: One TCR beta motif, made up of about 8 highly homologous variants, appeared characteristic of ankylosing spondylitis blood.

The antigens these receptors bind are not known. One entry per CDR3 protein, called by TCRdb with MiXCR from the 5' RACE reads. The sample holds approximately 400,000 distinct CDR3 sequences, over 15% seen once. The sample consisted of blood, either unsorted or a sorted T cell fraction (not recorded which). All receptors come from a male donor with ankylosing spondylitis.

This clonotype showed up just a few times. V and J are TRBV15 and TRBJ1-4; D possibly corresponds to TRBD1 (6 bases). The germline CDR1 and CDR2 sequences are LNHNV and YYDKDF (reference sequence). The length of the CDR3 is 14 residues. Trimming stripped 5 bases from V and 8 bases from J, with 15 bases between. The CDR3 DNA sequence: TGTGCCACCAGCCAGGACAGCCGGGGCGAAAAACTGTTTTTT. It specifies CATSQDSRGEKLFF.

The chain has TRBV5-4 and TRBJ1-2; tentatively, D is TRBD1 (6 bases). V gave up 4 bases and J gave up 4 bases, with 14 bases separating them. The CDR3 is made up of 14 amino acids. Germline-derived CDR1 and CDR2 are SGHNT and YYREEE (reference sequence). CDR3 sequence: CASSAPGHSYGYTF. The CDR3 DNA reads TGTGCCAGCAGCGCACCGGGACACTCCTATGGCTACACCTTC.

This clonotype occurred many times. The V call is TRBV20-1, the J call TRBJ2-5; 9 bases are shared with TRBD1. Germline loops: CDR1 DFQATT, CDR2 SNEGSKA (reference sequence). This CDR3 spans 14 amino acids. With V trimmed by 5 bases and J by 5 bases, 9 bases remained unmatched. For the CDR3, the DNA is TGCAGTGCTGGAAACAGGGGGCGCGGGGAGACCCAGTACTTC. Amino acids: CSAGNRGRGETQYF.

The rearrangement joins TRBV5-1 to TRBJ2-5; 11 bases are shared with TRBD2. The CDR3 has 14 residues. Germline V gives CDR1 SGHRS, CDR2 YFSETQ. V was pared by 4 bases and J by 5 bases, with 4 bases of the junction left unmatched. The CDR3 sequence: CASSPLAGGETQYF. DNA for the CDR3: TGCGCCAGCAGCCCCCTAGCGGGGGGTGAGACCCAGTACTTC.

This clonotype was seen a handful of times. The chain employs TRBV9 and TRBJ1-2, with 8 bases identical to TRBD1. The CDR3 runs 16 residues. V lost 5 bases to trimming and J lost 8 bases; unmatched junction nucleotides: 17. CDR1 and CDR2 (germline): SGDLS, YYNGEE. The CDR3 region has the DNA TGTGCCAGCAGAAGCCCCGCTGGGGGAAGGACAGGGGGCTACACCTTC. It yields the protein CASRSPAGGRTGGYTF.

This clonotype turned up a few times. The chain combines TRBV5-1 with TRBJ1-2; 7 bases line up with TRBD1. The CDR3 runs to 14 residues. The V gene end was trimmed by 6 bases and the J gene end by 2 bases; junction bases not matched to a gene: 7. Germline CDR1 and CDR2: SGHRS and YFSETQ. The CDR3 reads CASNTGQDNYGYTF. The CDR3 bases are TGCGCCAGCAACACCGGACAGGACAACTATGGCTACACCTTC. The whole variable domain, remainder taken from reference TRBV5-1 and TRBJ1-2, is KAGVTQTPRYLIKTRGQQVTLSCSPISGHRSVSWYQQTPGQGLQFLFEYFSETQRNKGNFPGRFSGRQFSNSRSEMNVSTLELGDSALYLCASNTGQDNYGYTFGSGTRLTVV.

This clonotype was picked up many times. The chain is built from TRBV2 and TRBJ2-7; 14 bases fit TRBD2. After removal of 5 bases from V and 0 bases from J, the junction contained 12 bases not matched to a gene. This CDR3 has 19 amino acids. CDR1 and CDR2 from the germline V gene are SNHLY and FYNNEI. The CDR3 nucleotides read TGTGCCAGCAGTTTCTCCGGGACTAGCGGGGGTCCTAGCTCCTACGAGCAGTACTTC. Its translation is CASSFSGTSGGPSSYEQYF.

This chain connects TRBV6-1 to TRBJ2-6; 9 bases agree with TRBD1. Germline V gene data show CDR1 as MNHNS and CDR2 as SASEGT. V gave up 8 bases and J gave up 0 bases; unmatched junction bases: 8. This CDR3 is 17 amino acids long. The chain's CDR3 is CASAFGQGISGANVLTF. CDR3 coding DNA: TGTGCCAGCGCTTTTGGACAGGGGATCTCTGGGGCCAACGTCCTGACTTTC.

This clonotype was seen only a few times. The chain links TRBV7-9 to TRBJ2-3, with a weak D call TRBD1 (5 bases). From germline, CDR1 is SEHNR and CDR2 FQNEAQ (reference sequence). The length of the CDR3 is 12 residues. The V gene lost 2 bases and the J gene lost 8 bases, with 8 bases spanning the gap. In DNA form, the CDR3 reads TGTGCCAGCAGCTTATCTGGGGCTACGCAGTATTTT. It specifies CASSLSGATQYF.